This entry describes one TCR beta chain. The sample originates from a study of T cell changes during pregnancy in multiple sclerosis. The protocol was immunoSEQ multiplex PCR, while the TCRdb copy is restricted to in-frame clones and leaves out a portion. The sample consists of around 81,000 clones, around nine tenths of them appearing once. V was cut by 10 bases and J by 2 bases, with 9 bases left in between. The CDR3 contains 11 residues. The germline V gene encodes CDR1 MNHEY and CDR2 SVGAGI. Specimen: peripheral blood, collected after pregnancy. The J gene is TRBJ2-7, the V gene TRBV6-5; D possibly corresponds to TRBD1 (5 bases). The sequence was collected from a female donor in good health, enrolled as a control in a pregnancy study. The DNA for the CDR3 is TGTGCCACCCAACAGGCCTACGAGCAGTACTTC. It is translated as CATQQAYEQYF.